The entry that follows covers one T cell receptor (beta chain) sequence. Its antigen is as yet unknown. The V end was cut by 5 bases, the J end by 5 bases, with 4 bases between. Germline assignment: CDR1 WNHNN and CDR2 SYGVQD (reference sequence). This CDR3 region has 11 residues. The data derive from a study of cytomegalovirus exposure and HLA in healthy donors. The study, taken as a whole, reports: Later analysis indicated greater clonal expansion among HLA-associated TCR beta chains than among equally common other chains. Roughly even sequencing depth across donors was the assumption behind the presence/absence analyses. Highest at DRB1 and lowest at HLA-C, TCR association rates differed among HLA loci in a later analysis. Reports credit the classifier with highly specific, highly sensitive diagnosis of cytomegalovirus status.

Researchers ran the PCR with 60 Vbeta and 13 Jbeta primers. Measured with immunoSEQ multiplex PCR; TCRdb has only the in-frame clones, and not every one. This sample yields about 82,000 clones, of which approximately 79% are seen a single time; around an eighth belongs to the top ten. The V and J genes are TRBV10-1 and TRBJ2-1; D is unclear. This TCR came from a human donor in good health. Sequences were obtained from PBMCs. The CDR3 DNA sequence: TGCGCCAGCAGTCGTAACAATGAGCAGTTCTTC. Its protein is CASSRNNEQFF.